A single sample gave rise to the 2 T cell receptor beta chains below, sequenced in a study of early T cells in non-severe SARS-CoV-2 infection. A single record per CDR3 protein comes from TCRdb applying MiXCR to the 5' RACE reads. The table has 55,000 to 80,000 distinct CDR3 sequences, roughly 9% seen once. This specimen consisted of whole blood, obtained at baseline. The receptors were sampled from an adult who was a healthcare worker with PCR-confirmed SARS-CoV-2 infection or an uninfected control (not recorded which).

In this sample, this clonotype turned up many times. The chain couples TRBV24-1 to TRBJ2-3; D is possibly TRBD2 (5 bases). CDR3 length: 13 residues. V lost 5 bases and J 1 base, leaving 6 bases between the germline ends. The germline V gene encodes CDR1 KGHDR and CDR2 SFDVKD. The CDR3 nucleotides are TGTGCCACCAGTGCCGGGGGCACAGATACGCAGTATTTT. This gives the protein CATSAGGTDTQYF.

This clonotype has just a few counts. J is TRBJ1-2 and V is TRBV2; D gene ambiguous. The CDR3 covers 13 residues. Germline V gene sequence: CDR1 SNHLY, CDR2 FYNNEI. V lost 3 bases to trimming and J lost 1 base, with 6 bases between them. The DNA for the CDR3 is TGTGCCAGCAGTGACCACCTTAACTATGGCTACACCTTC. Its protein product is CASSDHLNYGYTF.